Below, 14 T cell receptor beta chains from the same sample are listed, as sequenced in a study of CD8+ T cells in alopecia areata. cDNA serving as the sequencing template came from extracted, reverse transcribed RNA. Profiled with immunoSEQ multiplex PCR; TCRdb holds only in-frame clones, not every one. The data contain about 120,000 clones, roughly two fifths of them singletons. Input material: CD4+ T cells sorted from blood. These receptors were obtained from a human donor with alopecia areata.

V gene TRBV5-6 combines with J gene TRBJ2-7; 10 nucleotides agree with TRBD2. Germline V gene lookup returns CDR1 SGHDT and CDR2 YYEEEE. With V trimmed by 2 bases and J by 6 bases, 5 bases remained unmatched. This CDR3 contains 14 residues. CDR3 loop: CASSFERTSGEQYF. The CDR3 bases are TGTGCCAGCAGCTTTGAGAGGACTAGCGGCGAGCAGTACTTC.

CDR3 sequence: CSVEDFWSATDTQYF. CDR3 bases: TGCAGCGTTGAAGATTTTTGGTCGGCCACAGATACGCAGTATTTT. The chain carries TRBV29-1 and TRBJ2-3, with D hard to call. CDR1 and CDR2 from the germline V gene are SQVTM and ANQGSEA. The CDR3 is 15 amino acids. Trimming stripped 0 bases from V and 2 bases from J, with 12 bases between.

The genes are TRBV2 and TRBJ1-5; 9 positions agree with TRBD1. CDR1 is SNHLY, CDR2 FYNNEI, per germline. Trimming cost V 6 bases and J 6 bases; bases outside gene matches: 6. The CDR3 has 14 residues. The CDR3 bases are TGTGCCAGCAGACCCGGGACAGGGTTTCAGCCCCAGCATTTT. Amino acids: CASRPGTGFQPQHF. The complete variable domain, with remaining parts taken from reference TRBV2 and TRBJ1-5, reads EPEVTQTPSHQVTQMGQEVILRCVPISNHLYFYWYRQILGQKVEFLVSFYNNEISEKSEIFDDQFSVERPDGSNFTLKIRSTKLEDSAMYFCASRPGTGFQPQHFGDGTRLSIL.

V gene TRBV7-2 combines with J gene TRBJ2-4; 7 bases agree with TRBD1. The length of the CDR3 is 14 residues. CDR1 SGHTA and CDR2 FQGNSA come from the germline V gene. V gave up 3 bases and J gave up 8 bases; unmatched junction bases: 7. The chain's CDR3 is CASSFEQGQDIQYF. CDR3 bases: TGTGCCAGCAGCTTCGAACAGGGGCAGGACATTCAGTACTTC.

The CDR3 spells CASSQEGGTPRRDTQYF. CDR3 nucleotides: TGCGCCAGCAGCCAAGAAGGAGGGACCCCCAGGAGAGATACGCAGTATTTT. This chain joins TRBV4-3 and TRBJ2-3; D may be TRBD2 (6 bases). The CDR3 totals 17 residues. Germline CDR1 is LGHNA and CDR2 is YSLEER. Trimming took 0 bases from V and 5 from J, leaving 18 bases between them.

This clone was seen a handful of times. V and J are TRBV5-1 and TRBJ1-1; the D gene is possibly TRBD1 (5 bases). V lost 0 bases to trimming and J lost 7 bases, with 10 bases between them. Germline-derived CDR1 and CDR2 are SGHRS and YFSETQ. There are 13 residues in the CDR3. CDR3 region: CASSLVARDEAFF. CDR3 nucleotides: TGCGCCAGCAGCTTGGTGGCCAGGGATGAAGCTTTCTTT. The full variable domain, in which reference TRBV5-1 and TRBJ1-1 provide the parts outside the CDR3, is KAGVTQTPRYLIKTRGQQVTLSCSPISGHRSVSWYQQTPGQGLQFLFEYFSETQRNKGNFPGRFSGRQFSNSRSEMNVSTLELGDSALYLCASSLVARDEAFFGQGTRLTVV.

Here the CDR3 DNA reads TGTGCCAGTAGGCGAGGGATCTCGGGAGATACGCAGTATTTT. Its translation is CASRRGISGDTQYF. The chain is built from TRBV19 and TRBJ2-3; D is possibly TRBD2 (5 bases). V was trimmed by 6 bases and J by 5 bases, leaving 15 bases between them. CDR1 LNHDA and CDR2 SQIVND come from the germline V gene (reference sequence). This CDR3 has 14 residues.

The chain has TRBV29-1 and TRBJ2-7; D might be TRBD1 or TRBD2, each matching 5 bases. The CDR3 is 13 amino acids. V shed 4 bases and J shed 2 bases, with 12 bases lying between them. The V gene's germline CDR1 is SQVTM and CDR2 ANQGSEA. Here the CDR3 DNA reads TGCAGCGTTGTGGTTGGGGGAACCTACGAGCAGTACTTC. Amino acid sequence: CSVVVGGTYEQYF.

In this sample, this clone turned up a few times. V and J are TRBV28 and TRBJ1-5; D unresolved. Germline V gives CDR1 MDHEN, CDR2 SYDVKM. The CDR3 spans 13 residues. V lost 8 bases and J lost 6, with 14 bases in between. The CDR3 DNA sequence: TGTGCCAGCGGAGGGAGCGGGAGTCAGCCCCAGCATTTT. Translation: CASGGSGSQPQHF.

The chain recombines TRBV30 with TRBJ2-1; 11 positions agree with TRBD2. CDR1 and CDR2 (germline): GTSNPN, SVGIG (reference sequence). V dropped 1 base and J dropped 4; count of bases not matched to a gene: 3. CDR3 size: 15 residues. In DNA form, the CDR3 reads TGTGCCTGGAGTGCGGGACTAGCGGAGTACAATGAGCAGTTCTTC. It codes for CAWSAGLAEYNEQFF.

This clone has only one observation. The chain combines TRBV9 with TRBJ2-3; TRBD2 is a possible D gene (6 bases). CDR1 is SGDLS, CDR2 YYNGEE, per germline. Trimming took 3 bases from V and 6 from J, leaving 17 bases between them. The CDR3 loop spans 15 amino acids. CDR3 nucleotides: TGTGCCAGCAGCGCGTGGGACTTAACAACGGATACGCAGTATTTT. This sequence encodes CASSAWDLTTDTQYF.

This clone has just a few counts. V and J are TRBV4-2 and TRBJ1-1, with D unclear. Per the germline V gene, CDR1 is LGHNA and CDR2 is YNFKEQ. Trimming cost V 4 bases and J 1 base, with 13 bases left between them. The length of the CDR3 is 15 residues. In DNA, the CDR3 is TGTGCCAGCAGCCCCCCTTCCGGTTGGAACACTGAAGCTTTCTTT. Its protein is CASSPPSGWNTEAFF.

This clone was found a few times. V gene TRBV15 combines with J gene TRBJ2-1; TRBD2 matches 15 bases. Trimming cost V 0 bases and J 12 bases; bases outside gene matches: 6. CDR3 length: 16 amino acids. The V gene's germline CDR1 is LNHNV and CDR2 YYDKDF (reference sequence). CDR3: CATSRDPGTSGRLQFF. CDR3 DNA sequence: TGTGCCACCAGCAGAGATCCAGGGACTAGCGGGAGGTTGCAGTTCTTC.

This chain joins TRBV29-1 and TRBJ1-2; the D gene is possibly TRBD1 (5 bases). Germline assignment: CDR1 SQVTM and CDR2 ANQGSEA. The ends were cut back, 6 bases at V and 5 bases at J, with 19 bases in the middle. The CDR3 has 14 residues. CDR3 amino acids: CSVGHRHREYGYTF. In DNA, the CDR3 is TGCAGCGTCGGACACCGCCATAGAGAGTATGGCTACACCTTC.